Presented here are 2 T cell receptor beta chains from one specimen sequenced in a study of shared T cell receptors in the human thymus (dated by TCRdb to 2020 to 2022). Libraries were built with the immunoSEQ multiplex PCR assay. Drawn from immuneACCESS, this table holds only the in-frame rearrangements with V and J called that TCRdb kept. Clones are partly lost; checked studies trace under half to an unresolved V gene and leave the rest unexplained. The sample records 450,000 to 650,000 clones, more than 75% of which are singletons. Of the sample, 0.01% to 0.015% falls within the top ten clones. These records were also assigned to another study, of human thymus T cells.

Sequencing was performed on thymocytes. These TCRs come from a boy younger than two with a congenital heart defect. Donor details come from another sample of the same person, matched by shared clones.

This clone was recorded a few times. The V gene is TRBV4-3, the J gene TRBJ2-7; TRBD2 aligns across 13 bases. J lost 3 bases, V lost 1 base, and 3 bases had no gene match. CDR1 and CDR2 (germline): LGHNA, YSLEER. This CDR3 contains 16 residues. The CDR3 nucleotides read TGCGCCAGCAGCCAAGGGACTAGCGGGAGAATCTACGAGCAGTACTTC. It codes for CASSQGTSGRIYEQYF.

The V gene is TRBV6-1, the J gene TRBJ2-5; D possibly corresponds to TRBD1 (5 bases). Per germline, CDR1 MNHNS and CDR2 SASEGT. The CDR3 is made up of 14 amino acids. Deletions cut 3 bases from V and 6 bases from J, with 14 bases between. The CDR3 bases are TGTGCCAGCAGTGACTTAGGGGAAGGGAAGACCCAGTACTTC. Translated: CASSDLGEGKTQYF.